This TCR beta chain derives from a study of blood T cell repertoires in COVID-19. About the research overall: Samples of COVID-19 (acute and convalescent) were obtained from the United States, Italy and Spain.

The data were produced by immunoSEQ multiplex PCR, yet TCRdb's version contains in-frame clones alone and is incomplete. The sample holds about 350,000 clones, roughly 84% seen once. This CDR3 comprises 13 residues. CDR1 is SQVTM, CDR2 ANQGSEA, per germline. J was trimmed by 5 bases and V by 6 bases; bases with no gene match: 8. The study drew participants aged about 18 to 89 years from 24 US areas. This receptor was obtained from a woman between 25 and 40 years old who had recovered from COVID-19. The V gene is TRBV29-1, the J gene TRBJ2-5; 8 nucleotides line up with TRBD1. Sequenced sample: PBMCs or T cells enriched from blood (not recorded which). In DNA form, the CDR3 reads TGCAGCGTCGGACAGGGTGACGGGGAGACCCAGTACTTC. It is translated as CSVGQGDGETQYF. Full variable domain (remainder filled in from reference TRBV29-1 and TRBJ2-5): SAVISQKPSRDICQRGTSLTIQCQVDSQVTMMFWYRQQPGQSLTLIATANQGSEATYESGFVIDKFPISRPNLTFSTLTVSNMSPEDSSIYLCSVGQGDGETQYFGPGTRLLVL.